Each of the 19 T cell receptor beta chains below was sequenced from the same sample in a study of T cell changes during pregnancy in multiple sclerosis. Sequenced by immunoSEQ multiplex PCR; TCRdb stores in-frame clones only, minus some. The sample includes about 59,000 clones, about 93% of them seen just once. Material: CD8+ T cells from peripheral blood mononuclear cells, obtained in the third trimester of pregnancy. These receptors came from a female donor with multiple sclerosis, enrolled in a pregnancy study.

The V and J genes are TRBV27 and TRBJ2-7; D is perhaps TRBD2 (6 bases). CDR1 is MNHEY and CDR2 is SMNVEV in the germline V gene (reference sequence). Trimming cost V 4 bases and J 6 bases, with 10 bases left between them. The CDR3 extends over 12 amino acids. DNA for the CDR3: TGTGCCAGCAGTTCTAACGGGGGCGAGCAGTACTTC. Translation: CASSSNGGEQYF.

This chain connects TRBV18 to TRBJ2-5, with 7 bases aligning to TRBD2. The ends lost 2 bases at V and 5 bases at J; junction bases unmatched: 8. The germline V gene has CDR1 KGHSH and CDR2 LQKENI. The CDR3 is 15 residues long. The CDR3 loop is CASSPGTTAWETQYF. CDR3 sequence (DNA): TGTGCCAGCTCACCAGGGACTACCGCCTGGGAGACCCAGTACTTC.

The chain couples TRBV4-3 to TRBJ2-1, with a weak D call TRBD2 (6 bases). Trimming removed 0 bases at V and 6 bases at J, with 21 bases between. Germline V lookup: CDR1 LGHNA, CDR2 YSLEER. CDR3 length: 18 amino acids. The CDR3 is CASSQDPPVAGYVNEQFF. The CDR3 DNA sequence: TGCGCCAGCAGCCAAGATCCCCCGGTGGCGGGGTACGTCAATGAGCAGTTCTTC.

The chain couples TRBV5-1 to TRBJ2-3; D is unresolved. Trimming took 1 base from V and 0 from J, leaving 9 bases between them. The CDR3 runs to 15 residues. CDR1 and CDR2 (germline): SGHRS, YFSETQ. CDR3 nucleotide sequence: TGCGCCAGCAGCTTGACGCACTCTAGCACAGATACGCAGTATTTT. Translated, it gives CASSLTHSSTDTQYF.

The chain is built from TRBV7-7 and TRBJ2-1, with 8 bases aligning to TRBD2. This CDR3 comprises 14 residues. Losses at the gene ends were 5 bases for V and 8 bases for J; bases not matched to a gene: 8. Germline CDR1 is SSHAT and CDR2 is FNYEAQ (reference sequence). DNA for the CDR3: TGTGCCAGCAGCCCACGGACTAGCATGGATGAGCAGTTCTTC. Residues: CASSPRTSMDEQFF.

The chain uses TRBV27 and TRBJ2-1; 7 positions match TRBD1. Germline V gives CDR1 MNHEY, CDR2 SMNVEV (reference sequence). Trimming took 0 bases from V and 9 from J; bases not matched to a gene: 2. The CDR3 loop spans 13 amino acids. Here the CDR3 DNA reads TGTGCCAGCAGTTTATCGGGACAGTCTGAGCAGTTCTTC. This translates into CASSLSGQSEQFF.

This chain links TRBV7-2 with TRBJ2-7, with TRBD2 as a possible D gene (6 bases). Deletions cut 3 bases from V and 1 base from J, with 22 bases between. The germline gives CDR1 SGHTA, CDR2 FQGNSA. The CDR3 is made up of 18 amino acids. For the CDR3, the DNA is TGTGCCAGCAGCTTTGGGGACTGGAAGGGACGAACGTCCTACGAGCAGTACTTC. It specifies CASSFGDWKGRTSYEQYF.

This clone was detected once. The chain recombines TRBV2 with TRBJ2-2, with D possibly matching TRBD1 (6 bases). Trimming pared 7 bases from V and 1 base from J, leaving 13 bases between. CDR3 length: 15 residues. CDR1 is SNHLY and CDR2 is FYNNEI in the germline V gene. Written as DNA, the CDR3 is TGTGCCAGCACCCGGGGACACCGGAACACCGGGGAGCTGTTTTTT. Its protein is CASTRGHRNTGELFF. The entire variable domain, with the rest obtained from reference TRBV2 and TRBJ2-2, is as follows: EPEVTQTPSHQVTQMGQEVILRCVPISNHLYFYWYRQILGQKVEFLVSFYNNEISEKSEIFDDQFSVERPDGSNFTLKIRSTKLEDSAMYFCASTRGHRNTGELFFGEGSRLTVL.

The rearrangement uses TRBV10-2 and TRBJ2-7; TRBD1 aligns across 7 bases. The germline gives CDR1 WSHSY, CDR2 SAAADI. With V trimmed by 4 bases and J by 2 bases, 2 bases remained unmatched. The CDR3 is 13 residues long. As DNA, the CDR3 is TGCGCCAGCAGTGCTGACAGGGCCTACGAGCAGTACTTC. This translates into CASSADRAYEQYF.

This sequence joins TRBV9 and TRBJ2-3, with 10 bases identical to TRBD2. Germline CDR1 SGDLS, CDR2 YYNGEE. The CDR3 runs 16 residues. The junction had 11 bases not matched to a gene; V was cut back by 2 bases and J by 8 bases. CDR3 coding DNA: TGTGCCAGCAGCGTCGAAGCTAGCGGGAGTCTGGTTACGCAGTATTTT. Protein: CASSVEASGSLVTQYF.

This clone was seen a handful of times. The chain links TRBV6-1 to TRBJ1-2; 7 nucleotides agree with TRBD1. Germline V CDR1 and CDR2: MNHNS, SASEGT. The CDR3 length is 14 residues. V shed 3 bases and J 2 bases; nucleotides not matched to a gene: 3. CDR3 residues: CASSDPTGNYGYTF. In nucleotides, the CDR3 is TGTGCCAGCAGTGACCCGACAGGGAACTATGGCTACACCTTC.

The chain recombines TRBV4-3 with TRBJ2-7; 12 bases align to TRBD2. This CDR3 has 17 amino acids. V lost 3 bases and J lost 3; bases outside the gene matches: 9. Germline loops: CDR1 LGHNA, CDR2 YSLEER. The CDR3 region is CASSHRLLAGGLYEQYF. The CDR3 DNA is TGCGCCAGCAGCCACAGACTTCTAGCGGGAGGGCTCTACGAGCAGTACTTC.

The gene calls are TRBV5-1 and TRBJ2-3, with a tentative D call TRBD2 (5 bases). Trimming pared 0 bases from V and 2 bases from J, leaving 10 bases between. Germline CDR1 and CDR2: SGHRS and YFSETQ. The CDR3 is 15 residues long. In nucleotides, the CDR3 is TGCGCCAGCAGCTTGGGGGTTAGCGCCACAGATACGCAGTATTTT. This translates into CASSLGVSATDTQYF.

The J gene is TRBJ1-4, the V gene TRBV19; maybe TRBD1 (6 bases). This CDR3 is 15 amino acids long. Germline CDR1 and CDR2: LNHDA and SQIVND (reference sequence). The germline V and J ends were trimmed by 4 bases and 2 bases, with 11 bases remaining between them. The CDR3 region is CASSKQGKTNEKLFF. As DNA, the CDR3 is TGTGCCAGTAGTAAACAGGGCAAGACTAATGAAAAACTGTTTTTT.

The rearrangement joins TRBV6-5 to TRBJ1-5; 9 bases line up with TRBD1. Germline V CDR1 and CDR2: MNHEY, SVGAGI. Trimming took 5 bases from V and 7 from J; bases not matched to a gene: 9. CDR3 length: 15 residues. CDR3 sequence: CASSPRQGGMQPQHF. In DNA form, the CDR3 reads TGTGCCAGCAGTCCCAGACAGGGGGGAATGCAGCCCCAGCATTTT.

This clone showed up just once. The chain links TRBV28 to TRBJ2-3; TRBD2 is a possible D gene (6 bases). The V end lost 6 bases, the J end lost 2 bases, and 21 bases lay between the germline ends. In germline, CDR1 is MDHEN, CDR2 SYDVKM. The CDR3 loop spans 17 amino acids. In DNA form, the CDR3 reads TGTGCCAGCAGCCCTGGGGTAGTGGGAGGACCCACAGATACGCAGTATTTT. Translating it yields CASSPGVVGGPTDTQYF.

The chain has TRBV10-2 and TRBJ1-4; 7 bases match TRBD1. Looked up from germline, CDR1 is WSHSY and CDR2 is SAAADI. Losses at the gene ends were 1 base for V and 4 bases for J; bases not matched to a gene: 12. The CDR3 spans 18 residues. The CDR3 protein is CASSEWTTGLDDNEKLFF. The CDR3 DNA sequence: TGCGCCAGCAGTGAGTGGACGACAGGGTTGGACGATAATGAAAAACTGTTTTTT.

Remarks on this clone: It is likely a read error: a sequence one base away is far more abundant. CDR3 in amino acids: CASSDLGGSYNEQFF. In DNA, the CDR3 is TGTGCCAGCAGTGACTTGGGGGGCTCCTACAATGAGCAGTTCTTC. The chain couples TRBV27 to TRBJ2-1; the D gene is possibly TRBD2 (6 bases). Trimming pared 5 bases from V and 0 bases from J, leaving 11 bases between. The CDR3 extends over 15 amino acids. Germline lookup yields CDR1 MNHEY and CDR2 SMNVEV (reference sequence).

The rearrangement joins TRBV30 to TRBJ2-7, with D maybe TRBD1 (5 bases). Per germline, CDR1 GTSNPN and CDR2 SVGIG (reference sequence). Trimming pared 2 bases from V and 1 base from J, leaving 12 bases between. The CDR3 loop spans 14 amino acids. The DNA for the CDR3 is TGTGCCTGGAGTTGGCAGGGCTATTCCTACGAGCAGTACTTC. Amino acid sequence: CAWSWQGYSYEQYF.